Shown below are 20 T cell receptor beta chains from a single sample sequenced in a study of beta chain features in type 1 diabetes (dated by TCRdb to the late 2010s). Study-level results and caveats: A moderate but significant shortening of TCRB CDR3 length was observed in type 1 diabetes patients in all four CD4+ subsets.

These receptors' targets are unknown. Library preparation employed the immunoSEQ multiplex PCR assay. All of the isolated RNA was reverse transcribed with the High Capacity cDNA Reverse Transcription Kit, so expressed TCRB transcripts were sequenced. TCRdb took this table from immuneACCESS and kept in-frame rearrangements with V and J called. Such tables lack part of the clones; where checked against another copy, unresolved V genes explain under half of the gap, and the rest is unexplained. The sample table contains under 850,000 clones; only one count was recorded for around 15% of them. 0.022% of the sample belongs to the ten largest clones. The sample comprised naive CD4+ T cells from blood. The cell subset or site label, as the study defines it: true naive CD4+ T cells. The receptors here all came from a man in his late teens or twenties with type 1 diabetes.

CDR3 residues: CASSIAGIDTQYF. DNA for the CDR3: TGTGCCAGTAGTATAGCGGGGATAGATACGCAGTATTTT. The chain has TRBV19 and TRBJ2-3; D is perhaps TRBD2 (5 bases). The germline gives CDR1 LNHDA, CDR2 SQIVND (reference sequence). Between the trimmed V and J ends, which lost 1 base and 5 bases, there was a span of 7 bases. The CDR3 is made up of 13 amino acids.

In its sample, this clone was seen a few times. This chain connects TRBV5-1 to TRBJ2-2; D is unclear. V was clipped by 0 bases and J by 1 base, with 4 bases between them. The CDR3 sequence is 14 residues long. CDR1 and CDR2 (germline): SGHRS, YFSETQ. The chain's CDR3 is CASSLELNTGELFF. DNA of the CDR3: TGCGCCAGCAGCTTGGAATTGAACACCGGGGAGCTGTTTTTT. The full variable domain, rest sourced from reference TRBV5-1 and TRBJ2-2, is KAGVTQTPRYLIKTRGQQVTLSCSPISGHRSVSWYQQTPGQGLQFLFEYFSETQRNKGNFPGRFSGRQFSNSRSEMNVSTLELGDSALYLCASSLELNTGELFFGEGSRLTVL.

This clone was recorded a few times. Other DNA sequences of this sample code for an identical CDR3. The J gene is TRBJ1-5, the V gene TRBV18; D gene uncertain. The CDR3 extends over 13 amino acids. With 6 bases removed from V and 1 base from J, the gap between germline ends came to 7 bases. CDR1 and CDR2 from the germline V gene are KGHSH and LQKENI. For the CDR3, the DNA is TGTGCCAGCTCCGGTGGGAGCAATCAGCCCCAGCATTTT. Its protein product is CASSGGSNQPQHF.

This clone showed up just a few times. The V gene is TRBV10-3, the J gene TRBJ2-3, with D possibly TRBD1 on 6 matching bases. Germline CDR1 reads ENHRY; CDR2 reads SYGVKD. V lost 6 bases to trimming and J lost 3 bases, with 19 bases between them. The CDR3 has 16 residues. The CDR3: CAISSLTGFRTDTQYF. CDR3 bases: TGTGCCATCAGCTCCCTGACAGGATTTCGGACAGATACGCAGTATTTT.

This chain connects TRBV18 to TRBJ2-4; tentative D call: TRBD1 (5 bases). V lost 6 bases to trimming and J lost 7 bases, with 10 bases between them. This CDR3 is 12 amino acids long. Looked up from germline, CDR1 is KGHSH and CDR2 is LQKENI. CDR3 amino acids: CASSLSGNIQYF. DNA for the CDR3: TGTGCCAGCTCCCTTTCAGGGAACATTCAGTACTTC. The full variable domain, completed using reference TRBV18 and TRBJ2-4, is NAGVMQNPRHLVRRRGQEARLRCSPMKGHSHVYWYRQLPEEGLKFMVYLQKENIIDESGMPKERFSAEFPKEGPSILRIQQVVRGDSAAYFCASSLSGNIQYFGAGTRLSVL.

The chain uses TRBV6-5 and TRBJ2-5; D is ambiguous. Trimming removed 5 bases at V and 5 bases at J, with 12 bases between. From germline, CDR1 is MNHEY and CDR2 SVGAGI. The CDR3 extends over 13 amino acids. The CDR3 DNA reads TGTGCCAGCAGTGACCTTCCTGGGGAGACCCAGTACTTC. Protein product: CASSDLPGETQYF.

V is TRBV30 and J is TRBJ1-5, with D perhaps TRBD1 (6 bases). This CDR3 has 14 residues. Per germline, CDR1 GTSNPN and CDR2 SVGIG (reference sequence). The V and J ends lost 4 bases and 4 bases respectively, with 14 bases between them. The CDR3 region is CAWTHGQGNQPQHF. The CDR3 DNA reads as TGTGCCTGGACCCATGGGCAGGGGAATCAGCCCCAGCATTTT.

The chain carries TRBV25-1 and TRBJ1-2, with D uncertain. CDR1 and CDR2 from the germline V gene are MGHDK and SYGVNS. The CDR3 runs 12 residues. Trimming took off 4 bases at V and 5 bases at J, with 8 bases between the two ends. For the CDR3, the DNA is TGTGCCAGCAGTGGTAGGGTATATGGCTACACCTTC. Translation gives CASSGRVYGYTF.

The chain is built from TRBV5-1 and TRBJ2-5; perhaps TRBD1 as D (9 bases). This CDR3 region has 15 residues. Trimming took 4 bases from V and 5 from J, leaving 18 bases between them. The germline V gene encodes CDR1 SGHRS and CDR2 YFSETQ. This CDR3 reads CASSREGTGLETQYF. CDR3 coding DNA: TGCGCCAGCAGCCGGGAGGGGACAGGGTTGGAGACCCAGTACTTC.

The DNA of the CDR3 is TGTGCCAGCCTTGACGGACTAGCGGGGGGGCGCGTGACCCAGTACTTC. This gives the protein CASLDGLAGGRVTQYF. V usage is TRBV2 and J usage is TRBJ2-5, with 15 bases matching TRBD2. Germline-derived CDR1 and CDR2 are SNHLY and FYNNEI. CDR3 length: 16 amino acids. V was clipped by 8 bases and J by 7 bases; unmatched bases: 11.

This clone was picked up a small number of times. The chain carries TRBV4-1 and TRBJ1-2; a possible D gene is TRBD1 (6 bases). This CDR3 spans 16 amino acids. CDR1 MGHRA and CDR2 YSYEKL come from the germline V gene. Trimming removed 1 base from V and 4 bases from J, with 16 bases in between. CDR3 coding DNA: TGCGCCAGCAGCCAAGCAGGGCAGGGGTTTCTCTATGGCTACACCTTC. It codes for CASSQAGQGFLYGYTF.

This clone has more than one count but fewer than ten. The chain has TRBV4-2 and TRBJ2-7; 7 nucleotides agree with TRBD2. The CDR3 consists of 15 residues. V was clipped by 0 bases and J by 6 bases; unmatched bases: 8. Germline assignment: CDR1 LGHNA and CDR2 YNFKEQ. This CDR3 reads CASSQDTGLPAEQYF. Written as DNA, the CDR3 is TGTGCCAGCAGCCAAGATACGGGACTACCAGCCGAGCAGTACTTC.

The CDR3 is CASSLGGTADEKLFF. The CDR3 DNA follows: TGCGCCAGCAGCTTGGGAGGGACAGCTGATGAAAAACTGTTTTTT. J is TRBJ1-4 and V is TRBV5-1, with 7 bases identical to TRBD1. This CDR3 region has 15 residues. J gave up 6 bases and V 0 bases, and 5 bases lay outside the gene matches. Germline CDR1 SGHRS, CDR2 YFSETQ.

The J gene is TRBJ2-2, the V gene TRBV2; D ambiguous. This CDR3 contains 15 residues. The germline gives CDR1 SNHLY, CDR2 FYNNEI. Trimming stripped 2 bases from V and 5 bases from J, with 12 bases between. The CDR3 loop is CASSEIRVQTGELFF. The CDR3 DNA reads as TGTGCCAGCAGTGAAATAAGGGTCCAGACCGGGGAGCTGTTTTTT.

The V and J genes are TRBV30 and TRBJ2-1, with D hard to call. The CDR3 is made up of 12 amino acids. Germline CDR1 and CDR2: GTSNPN and SVGIG (reference sequence). The CDR3 sequence: CASHPSYNEQFF. CDR3 DNA sequence: TGTGCATCCCACCCCAGCTACAATGAGCAGTTCTTC.

The genes are TRBV5-1 and TRBJ2-1; TRBD1 agrees at 7 bases. CDR1 is SGHRS, CDR2 YFSETQ, per germline. J lost 8 bases, V lost 0 bases, and 2 bases had no gene match. The length of the CDR3 is 13 residues. The CDR3 reads CASSLDRGDEQFF. The CDR3 DNA sequence: TGCGCCAGCAGCTTGGACAGGGGCGATGAGCAGTTCTTC. Full variable domain (missing parts from reference TRBV5-1 and TRBJ2-1): KAGVTQTPRYLIKTRGQQVTLSCSPISGHRSVSWYQQTPGQGLQFLFEYFSETQRNKGNFPGRFSGRQFSNSRSEMNVSTLELGDSALYLCASSLDRGDEQFFGPGTRLTVL.

The rearrangement uses TRBV4-1 and TRBJ1-6; D gene ambiguous. V dropped 8 bases and J dropped 8 bases, with 16 bases sitting between them. Germline lookup yields CDR1 MGHRA and CDR2 YSYEKL. The CDR3 has 14 amino acids. The CDR3 spells CASRSLGKDSPLHF. CDR3 DNA: TGCGCCAGCCGATCGCTCGGAAAGGATTCACCCCTCCACTTT.

This clone has a handful of counts. This sequence joins TRBV2 and TRBJ2-2; 9 bases fit TRBD2. The ends lost 3 bases at V and 4 bases at J; junction bases unmatched: 6. The CDR3 is 16 amino acids. Germline V CDR1 and CDR2: SNHLY, FYNNEI. The CDR3 region has the DNA TGTGCCAGCAGTGATTCCTTGACTAGCGGCACCGGGGAGCTGTTTTTT. The encoded protein is CASSDSLTSGTGELFF.

This clone was seen a handful of times. This chain connects TRBV15 to TRBJ2-7; TRBD1 aligns across 8 bases. With V trimmed by 0 bases and J by 9 bases, 7 bases remained unmatched. CDR3 length equals 14 residues. In germline, CDR1 is LNHNV, CDR2 YYDKDF (reference sequence). The CDR3 DNA reads TGTGCCACCAGCAGAGATCCGGGACAGGTCCTGCAGTACTTC. Translating it yields CATSRDPGQVLQYF. The entire variable domain, with the rest obtained from reference TRBV15 and TRBJ2-7, is as follows: DAMVIQNPRYQVTQFGKPVTLSCSQTLNHNVMYWYQQKSSQAPKLLFHYYDKDFNNEADTPDNFQSRRPNTSFCFLDIRSPGLGDTAMYLCATSRDPGQVLQYFGPGTRLTVT.

There are a few counts of this clone. V is TRBV4-1 and J is TRBJ2-7, with TRBD2 as a possible D gene (5 bases). The V and J ends lost 5 bases and 0 bases respectively, with 8 bases between them. Germline CDR1 MGHRA, CDR2 YSYEKL. The CDR3 totals 13 residues. CDR3 nucleotides: TGCGCCAGCAGCGCCCGGGACTCCTACGAGCAGTACTTC. Protein sequence: CASSARDSYEQYF.